This TCR beta chain is drawn from a study of T cells in Graves' hyperthyroidism and ophthalmopathy. Germline assignment: CDR1 MNHEY and CDR2 SVGAGI. The V gene lost 5 bases and the J gene lost 8 bases, with 9 bases spanning the gap. CDR3 length: 12 amino acids. TCR beta CDR3 regions were amplified from RNA transcripts. Primed by the HTBI set, a first-round RT-PCR was run on the TCR CDR3. One entry per CDR3 protein results from TCRdb running MiXCR on the multiplex PCR reads. The sample has approximately 700,000 distinct CDR3 sequences, 45% seen once. The sequence derives from an adult man with Graves' disease, either hyperthyroidism or ophthalmopathy (not recorded which). The V and J genes are TRBV6-5 and TRBJ2-2, with D possibly being TRBD1 (6 bases). Sequenced material: peripheral blood or thyroid tissue (not recorded which). In nucleotides, the CDR3 is TGTGCCAGCAGTACCGGGACAGGGGAGCTGTTTTTT. It encodes CASSTGTGELFF.